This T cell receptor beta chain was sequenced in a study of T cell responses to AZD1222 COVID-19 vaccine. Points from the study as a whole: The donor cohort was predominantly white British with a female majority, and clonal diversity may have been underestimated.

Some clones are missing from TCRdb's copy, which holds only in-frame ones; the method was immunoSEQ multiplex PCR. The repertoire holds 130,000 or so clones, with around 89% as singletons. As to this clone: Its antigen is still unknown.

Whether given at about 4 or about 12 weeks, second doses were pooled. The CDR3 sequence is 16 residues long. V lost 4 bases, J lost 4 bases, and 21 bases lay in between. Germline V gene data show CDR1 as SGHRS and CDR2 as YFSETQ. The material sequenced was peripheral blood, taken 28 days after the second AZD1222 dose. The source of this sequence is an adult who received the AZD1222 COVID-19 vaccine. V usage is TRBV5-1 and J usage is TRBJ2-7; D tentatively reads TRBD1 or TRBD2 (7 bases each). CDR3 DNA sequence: TGCGCCAGCAGCCCGGGAGGACTCTCCAGGGGGTACGAGCAGTACTTC. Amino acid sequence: CASSPGGLSRGYEQYF.